This T cell receptor (beta chain) originates from a study of beta chain features in type 1 diabetes. At the level of the study: Age, gender and cell yields were similar between patients and healthy donors.

Looked up from germline, CDR1 is SNHLY and CDR2 is FYNNEI. CDR3 length: 11 amino acids. With 5 bases removed from V and 7 bases from J, the gap between germline ends came to 5 bases. Study results and limitations: In the patient group, naive, central memory and Treg TCRB repertoires seemed more alike than in the healthy donor group. Lower insertion and higher deletion counts appeared at VDJ junctions in type 1 diabetes patients.

Investigators reverse transcribed all isolated RNA, so they sequenced expressed TCRB transcripts. Method: immunoSEQ multiplex PCR; TCRdb's copy keeps in-frame clones and lacks some. The data contain over 500,000 clones, 15% to 17% of them singletons. With respect to this clone: Its antigen is still unknown.

All of the sorted populations showed purity greater than 95%. The V call is TRBV2, the J call TRBJ1-4; D gene ambiguous. The receptor was derived from a man aged 18 to 30 in good health. Sequenced material: naive CD4+ T cells from blood. The CDR3 bases are TGTGCCAGCAGTAAAGGTGAAAAACTGTTTTTT. This sequence encodes CASSKGEKLFF.